Below, 26 T cell receptor beta chains from the same sample are listed, as sequenced in a study of cytomegalovirus exposure and HLA in healthy donors. Method: immunoSEQ multiplex PCR; TCRdb's copy keeps in-frame clones and lacks some. Among 150,000 to 200,000 clones listed, approximately 85% were seen once. The sequencing sample was made of PBMCs. These receptors were collected from a woman under 30 in good health and CMV-seronegative.

The rearrangement uses TRBV9 and TRBJ2-5, with a possible D match to TRBD2 (7 bases). This CDR3 has 14 residues. V shed 1 base and J shed 5 bases, with 12 bases lying between them. The germline V gene encodes CDR1 SGDLS and CDR2 YYNGEE. The CDR3 region has the DNA TGTGCCAGCAGCGTACAGGGGAGGGAGGAGACCCAGTACTTC. It codes for CASSVQGREETQYF.

This CDR3 reads CASSLYNYQPQHF. CDR3 coding DNA: TGTGCCAGCAGCTTATACAATTATCAGCCCCAGCATTTT. This chain joins TRBV7-2 and TRBJ1-5; D is uncertain. V was trimmed by 2 bases and J by 5 bases, leaving 7 bases between them. Germline V gene lookup returns CDR1 SGHTA and CDR2 FQGNSA. The CDR3 has 13 amino acids.

The V and J genes are TRBV5-1 and TRBJ2-3; D call uncertain. The CDR3 has 16 residues. Deletions cut 1 base from V and 1 base from J, with 13 bases between. Germline assignment: CDR1 SGHRS and CDR2 YFSETQ. DNA of the CDR3: TGCGCCAGCAGCTTGTTTACAACCCAGGGCACAGATACGCAGTATTTT. Encoded protein: CASSLFTTQGTDTQYF.

The J gene is TRBJ2-5, the V gene TRBV5-1, with TRBD1 as a possible D gene (6 bases). CDR1 SGHRS and CDR2 YFSETQ come from the germline V gene. V shed 4 bases and J shed 2 bases, with 15 bases lying between them. The CDR3 is 15 amino acids. CDR3 in amino acids: CASSPSSRGQETQYF. DNA of the CDR3: TGCGCCAGCAGCCCCAGTAGTAGGGGGCAAGAGACCCAGTACTTC. The whole variable domain, remainder taken from reference TRBV5-1 and TRBJ2-5, is KAGVTQTPRYLIKTRGQQVTLSCSPISGHRSVSWYQQTPGQGLQFLFEYFSETQRNKGNFPGRFSGRQFSNSRSEMNVSTLELGDSALYLCASSPSSRGQETQYFGPGTRLLVL.

The rearrangement links TRBV7-7 to TRBJ2-7, with no clear D. The germline V and J ends were trimmed by 5 bases and 0 bases, with 11 bases remaining between them. CDR1 is SSHAT and CDR2 is FNYEAQ in the germline V gene (reference sequence). The CDR3 runs 14 residues. CDR3 sequence: CASSPHLSSYEQYF. As DNA, the CDR3 is TGTGCCAGCAGCCCACACCTCAGCTCCTACGAGCAGTACTTC.

The chain combines TRBV4-1 with TRBJ2-1; D gene ambiguous. V dropped 1 base and J dropped 0 bases, with 13 bases sitting between them. CDR1 and CDR2 (germline): MGHRA, YSYEKL. This CDR3 comprises 17 residues. The CDR3 DNA follows: TGCGCCAGCAGCCAAGGACTCATCCGGAGCTCCTACAATGAGCAGTTCTTC. Protein product: CASSQGLIRSSYNEQFF.

The rearrangement uses TRBV6-5 and TRBJ2-4; tentative D call: TRBD2 (7 bases). CDR3 length equals 15 residues. V was trimmed by 2 bases and J by 7 bases, leaving 15 bases between them. Germline values: CDR1 MNHEY, CDR2 SVGAGI. The CDR3 is CASSYEGGIGNIQYF. CDR3 nucleotide sequence: TGTGCCAGCAGTTACGAGGGGGGGATTGGGAACATTCAGTACTTC.

V and J are TRBV10-1 and TRBJ2-2; 9 nucleotides align to TRBD1. The CDR3 is 16 amino acids. V lost 3 bases, J lost 0 bases, and 2 bases stayed unmatched. Germline CDR1 and CDR2: WNHNN and SYGVQD (reference sequence). The CDR3 sequence is CASSEGTGTNTGELFF. Here the CDR3 DNA reads TGCGCCAGCAGTGAAGGGACAGGGACGAACACCGGGGAGCTGTTTTTT.

The chain has TRBV9 and TRBJ2-6, with TRBD1 identical over 8 bases. V lost 4 bases to trimming and J lost 3 bases; unmatched junction nucleotides: 9. The V gene's germline CDR1 is SGDLS and CDR2 YYNGEE. The CDR3 covers 17 residues. The CDR3 loop is CASSTHRGANGANVLTF. CDR3 DNA: TGTGCCAGCAGCACCCACAGGGGGGCGAATGGGGCCAACGTCCTGACTTTC. The full variable domain, with the rest looked up from reference TRBV9 and TRBJ2-6, is DSGVTQTPKHLITATGQRVTLRCSPRSGDLSVYWYQQSLDQGLQFLIQYYNGEERAKGNILERFSAQQFPDLHSELNLSSLELGDSALYFCASSTHRGANGANVLTFGAGSRLTVL.

The chain is built from TRBV19 and TRBJ1-5; 8 positions match TRBD1. Germline V gene data show CDR1 as LNHDA and CDR2 as SQIVND (reference sequence). V gave up 6 bases and J gave up 5 bases; unmatched junction bases: 12. The CDR3 extends over 16 amino acids. The CDR3 bases are TGTGCCAGTAGACCGTTTTTGGGACAGGAATATCAGCCCCAGCATTTT. Its protein product is CASRPFLGQEYQPQHF. The whole variable domain, filled in from reference TRBV19 and TRBJ1-5, reads DGGITQSPKYLFRKEGQNVTLSCEQNLNHDAMYWYRQDPGQGLRLIYYSQIVNDFQKGDIAEGYSVSREKKESFPLTVTSAQKNPTAFYLCASRPFLGQEYQPQHFGDGTRLSIL.

The V and J genes are TRBV30 and TRBJ1-5; D not resolved. CDR3 size: 15 residues. Between the trimmed V and J ends, which lost 1 base and 4 bases, there was a span of 14 bases. Germline lookup yields CDR1 GTSNPN and CDR2 SVGIG (reference sequence). The CDR3 region is CAWSAYRGRNQPQHF. The CDR3 nucleotides read TGTGCCTGGAGTGCCTATCGAGGGAGAAATCAGCCCCAGCATTTT.

DNA of the CDR3: TGTGCCAGCAGTGAATCTGGTCCAGGGGGGGAGCAGTTCTTC. This translates into CASSESGPGGEQFF. J is TRBJ2-1 and V is TRBV25-1, with a tentative D call TRBD1 (7 bases). This CDR3 has 14 residues. The V gene's germline CDR1 is MGHDK and CDR2 SYGVNS. Trimming removed 1 base at V and 10 bases at J, with 14 bases between.

V usage is TRBV5-1 and J usage is TRBJ2-1; 12 bases map to TRBD2. This CDR3 comprises 19 residues. V dropped 0 bases and J dropped 4; count of bases not matched to a gene: 11. The germline gives CDR1 SGHRS, CDR2 YFSETQ. The CDR3 protein is CASSLGPTSGSGWYNEQFF. CDR3 sequence (DNA): TGCGCCAGCAGCTTGGGCCCGACTAGCGGGAGTGGTTGGTACAATGAGCAGTTCTTC. The variable domain in full, completed from reference TRBV5-1 and TRBJ2-1, reads KAGVTQTPRYLIKTRGQQVTLSCSPISGHRSVSWYQQTPGQGLQFLFEYFSETQRNKGNFPGRFSGRQFSNSRSEMNVSTLELGDSALYLCASSLGPTSGSGWYNEQFFGPGTRLTVL.

The chain has TRBV6-1 and TRBJ1-5; D is unresolved. The CDR3 consists of 13 residues. The V end lost 4 bases, the J end lost 4 bases, and 8 bases lay between the germline ends. Germline V gene lookup returns CDR1 MNHNS and CDR2 SASEGT. CDR3 protein: CASSGSNNQPQHF. DNA for the CDR3: TGTGCCAGCAGTGGTTCTAATAATCAGCCCCAGCATTTT.

This rearrangement joins TRBV5-1 to TRBJ1-1, with D perhaps TRBD1 (5 bases). Germline loops: CDR1 SGHRS, CDR2 YFSETQ. The CDR3 consists of 18 residues. Trimming took off 0 bases at V and 0 bases at J, with 18 bases between the two ends. The CDR3 spells CASSLEGQGSRMNTEAFF. For the CDR3, the DNA is TGCGCCAGCAGCTTGGAAGGGCAGGGCTCTAGGATGAACACTGAAGCTTTCTTT.

The rearrangement links TRBV7-9 to TRBJ2-1; 11 bases line up with TRBD2. This CDR3 is built from 17 residues. Trimming cost V 4 bases and J 1 base; bases outside gene matches: 6. Germline CDR1 SEHNR, CDR2 FQNEAQ (reference sequence). CDR3 sequence reads: CASSSFRLAGSYNEQFF. Here the CDR3 DNA reads TGTGCCAGCAGCTCGTTCCGACTAGCGGGGTCCTACAATGAGCAGTTCTTC.

This clone came up a few times. V is TRBV6-4 and J is TRBJ1-5; D call uncertain. Germline V CDR1 and CDR2: MRHNA, SNTAGT. This CDR3 spans 14 amino acids. V dropped 6 bases and J dropped 0 bases, with 9 bases sitting between them. The CDR3, as DNA: TGTGCCAGCAGCTACGACTCTAGCAATCAGCCCCAGCATTTT. Protein sequence: CASSYDSSNQPQHF.

The chain has TRBV5-4 and TRBJ2-7; the D is unclear. Deletions cut 0 bases from V and 0 bases from J, with 7 bases between. Looked up from germline, CDR1 is SGHNT and CDR2 is YYREEE (reference sequence). This CDR3 has 14 residues. The CDR3 DNA is TGTGCCAGCAGCTTGGCACAGCACTCCTACGAGCAGTACTTC. This gives the protein CASSLAQHSYEQYF.

The chain employs TRBV5-1 and TRBJ1-5, with D perhaps TRBD1 (6 bases). Trimming took 0 bases from V and 5 from J, leaving 12 bases between them. This CDR3 has 15 amino acids. The germline gives CDR1 SGHRS, CDR2 YFSETQ. The CDR3 loop reads CASSLAAGDHQPQHF. The CDR3 coding sequence is TGCGCCAGCAGCTTGGCGGCAGGGGATCATCAGCCCCAGCATTTT.

In this sample, this clone turned up a few times. This chain joins TRBV2 and TRBJ2-1, with unresolved D. Germline CDR1 is SNHLY and CDR2 is FYNNEI. Trimming removed 8 bases from V and 5 bases from J, with 7 bases in between. CDR3 length: 11 residues. The CDR3 spells CASAFDNEQFF. CDR3 nucleotides: TGTGCCAGCGCGTTCGACAATGAGCAGTTCTTC.

The chain joins TRBV30 to TRBJ1-4, with TRBD1 matching 7 bases. V shed 1 base, J shed 10 bases, and the junction held 3 bases outside the gene matches. CDR3 length equals 12 residues. Germline CDR1 is GTSNPN and CDR2 is SVGIG (reference sequence). CDR3 loop: CAWSDTGAKLFF. CDR3 coding DNA: TGTGCCTGGAGTGACACAGGGGCAAAACTGTTTTTT.

The chain links TRBV29-1 to TRBJ2-3; D gene uncertain. This CDR3 spans 12 amino acids. Germline assignment: CDR1 SQVTM and CDR2 ANQGSEA. The V and J ends lost 6 bases and 2 bases respectively, with 9 bases between them. CDR3 residues: CSVWRDTDTQYF. CDR3 coding DNA: TGCAGCGTGTGGAGAGACACAGATACGCAGTATTTT.

The chain links TRBV10-3 to TRBJ2-7; 14 bases align to TRBD2. CDR3 length: 15 amino acids. Germline CDR1 and CDR2: ENHRY and SYGVKD. With V trimmed by 2 bases and J by 3 bases, 0 bases remained unmatched. The DNA of the CDR3 is TGTGCCATCAGTGAGGGGACTAGCGGGAGCTACGAGCAGTACTTC. It codes for CAISEGTSGSYEQYF.

This clone appeared a single time. The genes are TRBV5-4 and TRBJ1-4, with D perhaps matching TRBD1 (6 bases). Germline CDR1 and CDR2: SGHNT and YYREEE (reference sequence). Trimming cost V 4 bases and J 8 bases, with 12 bases left between them. This CDR3 contains 13 residues. Here the CDR3 reads CASSRPGAEKLFF. CDR3 sequence (DNA): TGTGCCAGCAGCCGGCCAGGGGCAGAAAAACTGTTTTTT.

The V and J genes are TRBV5-1 and TRBJ2-1; TRBD2 matches 7 bases. Germline trimming cut 6 bases from V and 7 bases from J; bases unmatched to any gene: 10. This CDR3 is 14 amino acids long. Per the germline V gene, CDR1 is SGHRS and CDR2 is YFSETQ. The CDR3 DNA sequence: TGCGCCAGCAACGAGGTGGGAGGGCCTAATGAGCAGTTCTTC. Residues: CASNEVGGPNEQFF.

The chain recombines TRBV30 with TRBJ1-2, with TRBD1 as a possible D gene (6 bases). The CDR3 has 13 amino acids. V was clipped by 1 base and J by 5 bases, with 11 bases between them. CDR1 is GTSNPN, CDR2 SVGIG, per germline (reference sequence). The CDR3 here is CAWSDRVGYGYTF. Written as DNA, the CDR3 is TGTGCCTGGAGTGACAGGGTAGGATATGGCTACACCTTC.